The sequence of this TCR beta chain was determined in a study of T cell responses to AZD1222 COVID-19 vaccine. Whole-study context: Pooled in the analysis were second doses at about 4 or about 12 weeks. Study results and caveats: White British people made up most donors, females outnumbered males, and clonal diversity was possibly underestimated.

Method: immunoSEQ multiplex PCR; TCRdb's copy keeps in-frame clones and lacks some. Of tens of thousands of clones in the sample, around nine tenths were seen once. As concerns this clone: What it binds is unknown. At the DNA level, this CDR3 is encoded by other sequences in the same sample as well.

The V gene lost 6 bases and the J gene lost 6 bases, with 7 bases spanning the gap. This CDR3 comprises 11 residues. The germline gives CDR1 MNHNY, CDR2 SVGAGI (reference sequence). Sample: peripheral blood, taken on day 0 of AZD1222 vaccination. The sequence came from an adult in good health. The V gene is TRBV6-6, the J gene TRBJ2-3; D gene unclear. The CDR3 loop reads CASSSTDTQYF. For the CDR3, the DNA is TGTGCCAGCAGCTCCACTGATACGCAGTATTTT.